The T cell receptor (beta chain) described here comes from a study of molecular identifiers for immune sequencing clone quantification. This clonotype has a count of ten or more. Libraries of bulk TCR were made by previously described methods (with listed TCR primers). TCRdb analysed the PCR reads with MiXCR anew, one entry per CDR3 protein. Here the sample spans 490,000 or so distinct CDR3 sequences, about a fifth being singletons. Trimming removed 4 bases at V and 4 bases at J, with 8 bases between. Germline CDR1 and CDR2: GTSNPN and SVGIG (reference sequence). The CDR3 length is 11 residues. The sequenced sample consisted of naive CD8+ T cells from blood, with Jurkat cell RNA spiked in. Noted subset: FACS-sorted CD8+CD4-CCR7+CD45RA+ naive T cells. The clonotype comes from a human donor in good health. Some libraries in this study had Jurkat cell RNA spiked in. J is TRBJ2-7 and V is TRBV30; D not certain. The CDR3 nucleotides are TGTGCCTGGAAAACTGGTTACGAGCAGTACTTC. Its translation is CAWKTGYEQYF.